This entry lists 5 T cell receptor beta chains sequenced from one sample in a study of cytomegalovirus exposure and HLA in healthy donors. Researchers ran the PCR with 60 Vbeta and 13 Jbeta primers. TCRdb's table, derived via immunoSEQ multiplex PCR, lists solely in-frame clones and lacks some. This table has around 100,000 clones, approximately 66% appearing once. Sequencing was performed on PBMCs. The receptor set was obtained from a man aged 40-50 years in good health and CMV-seropositive.

This chain links TRBV28 with TRBJ2-7; D uncertain. CDR3 length: 14 residues. With 5 bases removed from V and 2 bases from J, the gap between germline ends came to 13 bases. Per the germline V gene, CDR1 is MDHEN and CDR2 is SYDVKM. The DNA of the CDR3 is TGTGCCAGCAGTGTTGAATCAGGCACCTACGAGCAGTACTTC. Translating it yields CASSVESGTYEQYF.

V gene TRBV4-1 combines with J gene TRBJ2-2, with 9 positions matching TRBD2. The ends lost 1 base at V and 3 bases at J; junction bases unmatched: 3. The CDR3 length is 16 residues. Germline V gives CDR1 MGHRA, CDR2 YSYEKL. CDR3 sequence reads: CASSQVRGRDTGELFF. The CDR3 DNA is TGCGCCAGCAGCCAAGTCCGCGGGAGGGACACCGGGGAGCTGTTTTTT.

The chain carries TRBV28 and TRBJ2-1; 9 nucleotides agree with TRBD2. J was trimmed by 5 bases and V by 5 bases; bases with no gene match: 7. CDR1 and CDR2 (germline): MDHEN, SYDVKM. The CDR3 is 15 amino acids. CDR3: CASSPSGGINNEQFF. The CDR3, as DNA: TGTGCCAGCAGTCCAAGCGGGGGGATCAACAATGAGCAGTTCTTC.

The rearrangement links TRBV19 to TRBJ1-5; D is possibly TRBD1 (6 bases). There are 14 residues in the CDR3. Germline values: CDR1 LNHDA, CDR2 SQIVND (reference sequence). V gave up 6 bases and J gave up 6 bases, with 15 bases separating them. The CDR3 coding sequence is TGTGCCAGTAGAACAGGGAGGGCGGGTCAGCCCCAGCATTTT. It translates to CASRTGRAGQPQHF. Combining the CDR3 with reference TRBV19 and TRBJ1-5 gives the whole variable domain DGGITQSPKYLFRKEGQNVTLSCEQNLNHDAMYWYRQDPGQGLRLIYYSQIVNDFQKGDIAEGYSVSREKKESFPLTVTSAQKNPTAFYLCASRTGRAGQPQHFGDGTRLSIL.

The chain combines TRBV6-5 with TRBJ1-5; 8 nucleotides agree with TRBD1. CDR3 size: 15 residues. Trimming cost V 6 bases and J 6 bases; bases outside gene matches: 10. Germline V gives CDR1 MNHEY, CDR2 SVGAGI. The CDR3 region is CASSAYGTGGQPQHF. The CDR3 DNA sequence: TGTGCCAGCAGCGCGTACGGGACAGGAGGTCAGCCCCAGCATTTT.